The clone carrying this TCR beta chain was detected ten times or more. This entry belongs to a study of T-cell memory formation after mild COVID-19. TCRdb recomputed calls from the 5' RACE reads with MiXCR, one row per CDR3 protein. The sample lists a few hundred thousand distinct CDR3 sequences; about 17% were seen once. Unmatched junction bases numbered 3, after V lost 3 bases and J lost 5 bases. This CDR3 region has 14 residues. The V gene's germline CDR1 is KGHDR and CDR2 SFDVKD. The V gene is TRBV24-1, the J gene TRBJ2-1; TRBD2 agrees at 7 bases. This receptor was taken from a man aged 18 to 30 who had mild COVID-19 (a few samples of this study predate the infection). Cell type and time point are not known. Sequenced material: PBMCs or a T cell subset sorted from them (not recorded which). The CDR3 loop is CATSDSGVNNEQFF. The CDR3 coding sequence is TGTGCCACCAGTGATAGCGGGGTAAACAATGAGCAGTTCTTC.